This TCR beta chain was observed in a study of PD-1 blockade in classical Hodgkin lymphoma. Turning to the study itself: Every 2 weeks, patients got 3 mg/kg intravenous nivolumab. Study conclusions and caveats: At baseline, newly diagnosed patients reportedly showed less TCR diversity than healthy donors. Whereas CD4+ TCR diversity had risen significantly by C4D1, CD8+ TCR diversity had not.

Here immunoSEQ multiplex PCR was the method, and the copy in TCRdb shows in-frame clones only, minus some. The sample holds some 150,000 clones, just under 80% seen once. All patients relapsed after autologous stem cell transplantation, and brentuximab vedotin exposure varied. The junction had 3 bases not matched to a gene; V was cut back by 3 bases and J by 4 bases. The CDR3 runs to 14 residues. Germline CDR1 and CDR2: LNHDA and SQIVND (reference sequence). As concerns this clone: Its antigen is currently unknown.

The sequencing used peripheral blood mononuclear cells (PBMCs), collected before the second cycle of nivolumab. This TCR came from a human donor with classical Hodgkin lymphoma. The chain couples TRBV19 to TRBJ2-7, with 10 bases lining up with TRBD1. This CDR3 reads CASSMRGQGYEQYF. The DNA for the CDR3 is TGTGCCAGTAGTATGAGGGGACAGGGGTACGAGCAGTACTTC.